This TCR beta chain was found in a study of shared clonotypes between healthy human individuals. Clones were read by immunoSEQ multiplex PCR, and TCRdb kept only the in-frame ones, dropping some. The sample yields about 460,000 clones, over 60% seen once. Trimming removed 6 bases from V and 6 bases from J; junction bases left unmatched: 6. The length of the CDR3 is 13 residues. The germline gives CDR1 MDHEN, CDR2 SYDVKM. The J gene is TRBJ1-2, the V gene TRBV28, with 8 bases that match TRBD1. This TCR was recovered from a woman in her thirties or forties in good health. Some clones in this sample may be carry-over from other donors' samples. The sample taken for sequencing was PBMCs. CDR3 nucleotides: TGTGCCAGCAGGGTGACAGGGGTTGATGGCTACACCTTC. Translated, it gives CASRVTGVDGYTF.